This T cell receptor (beta chain) emerged from a study of T cells after yellow fever vaccination. Overall study findings and caveats: CD4 and CD8 compartments shared a small share of clonotypes.

A few counts support this clonotype. As yet, its antigen is unknown. UMIs were added to TCR cDNA along with a universal primer site when it was made by 5'RACE template switching. Each CDR3 protein gets one entry after TCRdb re-called the 5' RACE reads with MiXCR. This sample carries a few hundred thousand distinct CDR3 sequences, 17% of them seen once, and the ten largest clones take roughly 17%. Specimen: PBMCs, collected roughly 5 days after the first yellow fever vaccination. This receptor was obtained from a man younger than 35 who received the YFV17D yellow fever vaccine.

The CDR3 bases are TGCAGTGCTAGGGGTCAGGGTAATAGGGCTTTCTTT. Translation: CSARGQGNRAFF. The V call is TRBV20-1, the J call TRBJ1-1; possibly TRBD1 for D (5 bases). Trimming stripped 3 bases from V and 11 bases from J, with 16 bases between. CDR1 DFQATT and CDR2 SNEGSKA come from the germline V gene (reference sequence). The CDR3 runs 12 residues.